The entry below describes one T cell receptor (beta chain). This clonotype has more than one count but fewer than ten. Its antigen is not yet known. No much larger clonotype is one base removed from it; base qualities were not supplied. V is pared back by 0 bases and J by 0 bases, with 12 bases lying between the germline termini. From its cysteine to its phenylalanine, the CDR3 spans 16 amino acids. CDR3 DNA is the only sequence kept; it has 48 bases, read in frame from the first base. CDR1 and CDR2 (MGHRA, YSYEKL) derive from the germline V gene. The sample originates from a study of T cell repertoires in cytomegalovirus infection (dated 2019 in TCRdb). Some background on the complete study: Alongside well-studied HLA-B-restricted epitopes, the peptide stimulations were aimed at recently identified HLA-C-restricted CMV epitopes, whose presentation resists viral immunomodulation. Donor HLA type was relevant to the analysis, because carriage of CMV infection together with the matching HLA type was indicated by public TCR beta signatures. General conclusions and limits of the study: The ex vivo response was dominated by HLA-C-restricted CMV-specific TCR beta clonotypes, which also provided the single most frequent clonotype in two of eight donors. In both this cohort and an independent cohort of several hundred donors, the cumulative frequency of public TCR beta family members distinguished carriers of CMV infection plus the relevant HLA type.

Sequenced using an Illumina HiSeq 1500. The public reads were reprocessed in TCRdb via fastp at Q25 and MiXCR, keeping in-frame beta chains. Rows with a matching CDR3 protein are joined into one entry that keeps the most common DNA and genes. Within this sample are approximately 990,000 distinct CDR3 sequences, with 25% to 40% of them counted one time only. Around an eighth of the sample rests with the top ten. The treatment or condition label, as the study defines it: in vitro stimulation with specific CMV peptide epitopes to enrich CMV-specific T cells. The chain employs TRBV4-1 and TRBJ2-7; 6 matching bases give a weak D call of TRBD1. The source material was cultured CD8+ T cells from PBMCs, sampled from culture after CMV antigen stimulation. The receptor was derived from a human donor in good health (CMV status not recorded). Some clones in this sample may be carry-over from other donors' samples. The DNA is TGCGCCAGCAGCCAAGAAGATAGGACAGCCTCCTACGAGCAGTACTTC. Its amino acids are CASSQEDRTASYEQYF.